This TCR beta chain was sequenced during a study of glioma-infiltrating T cells. This clonotype was observed a few times. Amplification of TCR alpha and beta CDR3 regions from RNA used iRepertoire nested multiplex PCR. TCRdb processed the multiplex PCR reads anew with MiXCR; each CDR3 protein has one entry. This table has 20,000 to 25,000 distinct CDR3 sequences, roughly 25% appearing once. The CDR3 is 16 amino acids. The V gene's germline CDR1 is SGHTA and CDR2 FQGNSA. Trimming took off 6 bases at V and 0 bases at J, with 15 bases between the two ends. Input material: glioma tissue, nonneoplastic brain tissue, or PBMCs (not recorded which). The chain is built from TRBV7-2 and TRBJ1-3; D may be TRBD1 (6 bases). The sequence was obtained from a human donor with low-grade glioma or glioblastoma, undergoing nonglioma brain surgery, or in good health (not recorded which). CDR3 sequence (DNA): TGTGCCAGCAGGCAGGGACAACCCTTCTCTGGAAACACCATATATTTT. This translates into CASRQGQPFSGNTIYF.